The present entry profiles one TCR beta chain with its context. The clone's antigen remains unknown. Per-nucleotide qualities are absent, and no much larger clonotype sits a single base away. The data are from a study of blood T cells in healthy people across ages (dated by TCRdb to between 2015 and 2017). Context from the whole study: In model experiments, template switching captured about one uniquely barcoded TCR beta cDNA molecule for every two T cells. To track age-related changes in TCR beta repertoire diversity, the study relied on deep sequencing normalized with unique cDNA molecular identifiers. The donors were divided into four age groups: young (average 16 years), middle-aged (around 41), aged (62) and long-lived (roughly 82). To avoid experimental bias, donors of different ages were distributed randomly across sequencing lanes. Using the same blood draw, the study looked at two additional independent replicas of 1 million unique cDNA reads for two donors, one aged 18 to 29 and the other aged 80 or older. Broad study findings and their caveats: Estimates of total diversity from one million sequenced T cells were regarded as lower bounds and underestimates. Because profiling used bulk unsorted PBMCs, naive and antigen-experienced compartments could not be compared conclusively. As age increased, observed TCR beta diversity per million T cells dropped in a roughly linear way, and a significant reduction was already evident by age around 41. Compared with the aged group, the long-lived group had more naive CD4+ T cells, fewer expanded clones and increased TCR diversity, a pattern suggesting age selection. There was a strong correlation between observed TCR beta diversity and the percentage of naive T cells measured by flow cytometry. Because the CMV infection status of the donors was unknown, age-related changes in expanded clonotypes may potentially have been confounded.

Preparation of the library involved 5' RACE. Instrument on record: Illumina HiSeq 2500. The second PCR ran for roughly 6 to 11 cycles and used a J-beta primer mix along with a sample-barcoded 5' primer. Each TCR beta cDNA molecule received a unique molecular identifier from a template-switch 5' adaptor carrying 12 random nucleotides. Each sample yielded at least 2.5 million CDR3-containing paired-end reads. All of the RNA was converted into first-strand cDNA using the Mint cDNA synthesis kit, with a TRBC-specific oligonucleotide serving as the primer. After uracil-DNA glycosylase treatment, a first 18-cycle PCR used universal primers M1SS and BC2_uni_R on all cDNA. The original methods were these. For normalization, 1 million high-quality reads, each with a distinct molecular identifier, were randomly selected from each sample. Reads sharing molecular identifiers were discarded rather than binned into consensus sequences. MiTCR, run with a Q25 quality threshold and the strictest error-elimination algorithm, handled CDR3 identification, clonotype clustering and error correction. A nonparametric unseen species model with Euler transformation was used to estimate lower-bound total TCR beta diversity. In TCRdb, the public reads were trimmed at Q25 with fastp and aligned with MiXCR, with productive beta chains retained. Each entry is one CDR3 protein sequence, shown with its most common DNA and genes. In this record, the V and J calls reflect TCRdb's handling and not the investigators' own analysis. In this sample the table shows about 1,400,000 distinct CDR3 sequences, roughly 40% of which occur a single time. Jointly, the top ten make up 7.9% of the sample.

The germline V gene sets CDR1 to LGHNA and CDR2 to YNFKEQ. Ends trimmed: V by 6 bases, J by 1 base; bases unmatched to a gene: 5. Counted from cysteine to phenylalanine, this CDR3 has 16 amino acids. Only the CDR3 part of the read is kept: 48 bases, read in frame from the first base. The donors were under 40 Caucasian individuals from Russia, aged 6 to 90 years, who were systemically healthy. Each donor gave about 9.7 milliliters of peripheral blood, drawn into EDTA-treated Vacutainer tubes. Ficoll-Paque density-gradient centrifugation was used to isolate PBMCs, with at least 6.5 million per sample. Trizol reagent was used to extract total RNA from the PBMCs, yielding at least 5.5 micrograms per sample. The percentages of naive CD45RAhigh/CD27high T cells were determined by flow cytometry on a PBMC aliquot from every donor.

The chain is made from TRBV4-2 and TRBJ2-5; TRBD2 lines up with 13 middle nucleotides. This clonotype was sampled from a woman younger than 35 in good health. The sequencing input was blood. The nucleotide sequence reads TGTGCCAGCAGTCGACTAGCGGGAGGCTCCCAAGAGACCCAGTACTTC. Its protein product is CASSRLAGGSQETQYF.